One and the same sample provided the 10 T cell receptor beta chains below, sequenced in a study of shared clonotypes between healthy human individuals. The data were produced by immunoSEQ multiplex PCR, yet TCRdb's version contains in-frame clones alone and is incomplete. The sample carries about 2.4 million clones, over 85% recorded once. Sequencing used naive CD4+ T cells from PBMCs. Subset denoted: CD45RA+ positively selected. These receptors came from a man aged 18 to 30 in good health. Some clones in this sample may be carry-over from other donors' samples.

V gene TRBV6-1 combines with J gene TRBJ2-1; D unresolved. CDR1 is MNHNS and CDR2 is SASEGT in the germline V gene. The CDR3 has 12 amino acids. Deletions cut 0 bases from V and 15 bases from J, with 12 bases between. CDR3: CASSEAPGSLFF. CDR3 in DNA: TGTGCCAGCAGTGAAGCGCCCGGGTCACTGTTCTTC.

The J gene is TRBJ2-1, the V gene TRBV6-5, with a tentative D call TRBD2 (6 bases). This CDR3 is 16 amino acids long. Trimming took off 4 bases at V and 6 bases at J, with 19 bases between the two ends. Germline assignment: CDR1 MNHEY and CDR2 SVGAGI. CDR3 nucleotide sequence: TGTGCCAGCAGTTTCACGGGACTTAACGGGGCCAATGAGCAGTTCTTC. Translating gives CASSFTGLNGANEQFF.

The chain is built from TRBV27 and TRBJ2-7; 11 nucleotides line up with TRBD2. Losses at the gene ends were 6 bases for V and 2 bases for J; bases not matched to a gene: 3. The length of the CDR3 is 14 residues. In germline, CDR1 is MNHEY, CDR2 SMNVEV (reference sequence). CDR3 sequence reads: CASSLAGGPYEQYF. In DNA, the CDR3 is TGTGCCAGCAGCCTAGCGGGAGGCCCCTACGAGCAGTACTTC.

V gene TRBV5-6 combines with J gene TRBJ1-1; 9 nucleotides match TRBD1. The germline V gene has CDR1 SGHDT and CDR2 YYEEEE. The CDR3 runs 13 residues. V was clipped by 4 bases and J by 6 bases; unmatched bases: 4. CDR3 nucleotides: TGTGCCAGCAGCCGACAGGGGGGCCCTGAAGCTTTCTTT. It codes for CASSRQGGPEAFF.

This clone turned up a few times. The rearrangement joins TRBV19 to TRBJ1-2; the match to TRBD1 covers 8 bases. The CDR3 runs 14 residues. Germline V gives CDR1 LNHDA, CDR2 SQIVND (reference sequence). Trimming cost V 4 bases and J 5 bases; bases outside gene matches: 6. CDR3: CASSTLTGAYGYTF. The DNA for the CDR3 is TGTGCCAGTAGTACCCTGACAGGGGCGTATGGCTACACCTTC.

The chain carries TRBV5-5 and TRBJ2-5; TRBD1 or TRBD2 may be the D gene (6 bases each). The CDR3 extends over 16 amino acids. V lost 0 bases, J lost 4 bases, and 16 bases lay in between. Germline CDR1 reads SGHKS; CDR2 reads YYEKEE (reference sequence). CDR3 in amino acids: CASSLGGGLQGETQYF. The CDR3 region has the DNA TGTGCCAGCAGCTTGGGAGGGGGACTCCAAGGAGAGACCCAGTACTTC.

V and J are TRBV27 and TRBJ2-7; 10 bases line up with TRBD2. Trimming at V came to 5 bases and at J to 0 bases, leaving 13 bases not matched to a gene. The CDR3 is 18 residues long. Germline V gene data show CDR1 as MNHEY and CDR2 as SMNVEV (reference sequence). The CDR3 DNA follows: TGTGCCAGCAGTCCGTCGGCTAGCGGGAGAGGAAGCTCCTACGAGCAGTACTTC. Translation gives CASSPSASGRGSSYEQYF.

The chain is built from TRBV11-2 and TRBJ2-3; 8 bases fit TRBD1. Per the germline V gene, CDR1 is SGHAT and CDR2 is FQNNGV. CDR3 length: 13 residues. Trimming removed 6 bases from V and 4 bases from J; junction bases left unmatched: 3. The CDR3 loop is CASRYRGADTQYF. CDR3 in DNA: TGTGCCAGCAGGTACAGGGGGGCAGATACGCAGTATTTT.

V and J are TRBV5-6 and TRBJ1-3; D not resolved. V was clipped by 0 bases and J by 4 bases, with 11 bases between them. This CDR3 is 15 amino acids long. CDR1 and CDR2 from the germline V gene are SGHDT and YYEEEE. CDR3 bases: TGTGCCAGCAGCTTGGATGCCGGGGAGGGAAACACCATATATTTT. This encodes CASSLDAGEGNTIYF.

This clone occurred a few times. This specimen includes other DNA sequences encoding the same CDR3. The genes are TRBV7-3 and TRBJ1-1; the D is unclear. Trimming pared 3 bases from V and 1 base from J, leaving 6 bases between. CDR1 SGHTA and CDR2 FQGTGA come from the germline V gene. The CDR3 loop spans 13 amino acids. The CDR3 loop is CASSFSGNTEAFF. The CDR3 bases are TGTGCCAGCAGCTTTTCGGGGAACACTGAAGCTTTCTTT.